The clone carrying this TCR beta chain was observed at least ten times. Until they underwent thyroid surgery, no patient had received any treatment. The data belong to a study of metastatic and nonmetastatic thyroid tumors. The V gene's germline CDR1 is LGHNA and CDR2 YSLEER. The CDR3 runs 16 residues. With 1 base removed from V and 0 bases from J, the gap between germline ends came to 10 bases. With MiXCR, TCRdb called clones anew from the PCR reads. The table shows about 34,000 clones, with under 20% occurring only once. The genes are TRBV4-3 and TRBJ1-3; D is unresolved. The clonotype was recovered from a female donor with papillary thyroid cancer or a benign thyroid nodule (not recorded which). Some clones in this sample may be carry-over from other donors' samples. The sample was blood. The CDR3 loop is CASSQGRGTSGNTIYF. The CDR3 DNA reads TGCGCCAGCAGCCAAGGTCGGGGAACCTCTGGAAACACCATATATTTT.